What follows describes a single T cell receptor (beta chain). The antigen is undetermined. Libraries were prepared by immunoSEQ multiplex PCR; TCRdb keeps only in-frame clonotypes and omits some of them. The sample shows fewer than 300,000 clones, approximately 95% of them seen only once. The entry originates in a study of T cell responses to AZD1222 COVID-19 vaccine. Study-level points and caveats: Sampled repertoires all dated from after the peak T cell response. Once two AZD1222 doses were given, Spike-specific TCR breadth and depth went up.

The CDR3 sequence is 15 residues long. CDR1 is SGHRS, CDR2 YFSETQ, per germline. The V gene end was trimmed by 3 bases and the J gene end by 8 bases; junction bases not matched to a gene: 8. The TCR sequence derives from an adult in good health. The sample here was peripheral blood, taken on day 0 of AZD1222 vaccination. This chain links TRBV5-1 with TRBJ1-4, with TRBD1 identical over 9 bases. The DNA for the CDR3 is TGCGCCAGCAGCTCCTCCGGGACAGGGAACGAAAAACTGTTTTTT. Translation: CASSSSGTGNEKLFF.